This record concerns one T cell receptor beta chain sequence. Germline V gene sequence: CDR1 SGDLS, CDR2 YYNGEE. V was clipped by 9 bases and J by 4 bases, with 22 bases between them. The CDR3 has 15 amino acids. A single record per CDR3 protein comes from TCRdb applying MiXCR to the RT-PCR reads. The sample contains around 700,000 distinct CDR3 sequences, approximately 15% of which appear only once. This chain uses TRBV9 with TRBJ2-5, with D tentatively TRBD1 (6 bases). Sequencing was done on a sample of memory CD4+ T cells from blood. The TCR sequence derives from a female donor in good health, serving as a healthy control. CDR3 protein: CATNRWGQGGETQYF. The CDR3 DNA reads TGTGCCACCAATCGGTGGGGGCAGGGTGGAGAGACCCAGTACTTC.